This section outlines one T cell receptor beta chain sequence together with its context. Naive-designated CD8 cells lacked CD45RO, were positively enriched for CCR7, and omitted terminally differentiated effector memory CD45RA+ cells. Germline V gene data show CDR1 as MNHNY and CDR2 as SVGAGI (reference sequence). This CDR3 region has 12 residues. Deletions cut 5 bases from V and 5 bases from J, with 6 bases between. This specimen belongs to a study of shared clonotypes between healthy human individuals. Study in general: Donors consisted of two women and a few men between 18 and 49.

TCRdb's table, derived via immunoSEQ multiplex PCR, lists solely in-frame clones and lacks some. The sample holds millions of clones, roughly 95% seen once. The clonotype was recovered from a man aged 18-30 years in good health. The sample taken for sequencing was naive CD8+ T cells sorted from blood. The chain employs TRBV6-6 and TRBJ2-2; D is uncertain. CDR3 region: CASSMLTGELFF. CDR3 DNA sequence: TGTGCCAGCAGTATGTTGACCGGGGAGCTGTTTTTT.